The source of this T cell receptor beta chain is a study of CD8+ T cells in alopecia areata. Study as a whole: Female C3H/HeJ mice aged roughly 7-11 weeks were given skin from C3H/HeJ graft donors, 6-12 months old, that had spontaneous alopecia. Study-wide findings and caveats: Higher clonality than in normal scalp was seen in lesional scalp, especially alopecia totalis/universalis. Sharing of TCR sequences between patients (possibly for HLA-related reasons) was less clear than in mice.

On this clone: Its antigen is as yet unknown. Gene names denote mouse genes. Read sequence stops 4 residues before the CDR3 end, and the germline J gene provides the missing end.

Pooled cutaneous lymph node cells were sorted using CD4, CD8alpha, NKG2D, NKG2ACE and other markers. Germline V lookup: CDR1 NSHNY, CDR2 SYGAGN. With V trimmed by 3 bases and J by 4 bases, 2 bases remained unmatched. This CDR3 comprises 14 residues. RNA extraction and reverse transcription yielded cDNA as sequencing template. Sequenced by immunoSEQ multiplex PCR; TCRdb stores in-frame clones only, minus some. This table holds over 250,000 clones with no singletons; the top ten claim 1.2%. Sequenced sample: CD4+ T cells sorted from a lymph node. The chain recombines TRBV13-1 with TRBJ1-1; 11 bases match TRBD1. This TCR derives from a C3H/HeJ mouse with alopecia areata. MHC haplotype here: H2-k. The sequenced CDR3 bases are TGTGCCAGCAGTGGGACAGGGGGCACCACA. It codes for CASSGTGGTT. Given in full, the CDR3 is CASSGTGGTTEVFF.